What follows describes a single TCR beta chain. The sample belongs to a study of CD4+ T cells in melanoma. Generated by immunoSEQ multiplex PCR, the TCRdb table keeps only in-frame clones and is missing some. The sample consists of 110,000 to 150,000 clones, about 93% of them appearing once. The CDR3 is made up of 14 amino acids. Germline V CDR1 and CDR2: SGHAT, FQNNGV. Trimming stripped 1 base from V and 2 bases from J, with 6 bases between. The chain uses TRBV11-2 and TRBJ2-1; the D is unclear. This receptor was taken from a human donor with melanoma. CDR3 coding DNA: TGTGCCAGCAGCTTAGGACTCCCCTACAATGAGCAGTTCTTC. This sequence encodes CASSLGLPYNEQFF.